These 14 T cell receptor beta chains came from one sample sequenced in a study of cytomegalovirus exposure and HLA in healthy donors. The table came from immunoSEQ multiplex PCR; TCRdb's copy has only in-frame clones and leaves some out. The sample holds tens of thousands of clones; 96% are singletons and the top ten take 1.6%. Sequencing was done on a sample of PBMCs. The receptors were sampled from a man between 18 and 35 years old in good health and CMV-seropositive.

Written as DNA, the CDR3 is TGTGCCAGCAGCCCCACAGGAGAGAGTTACGAGCAGTACTTC. This gives the protein CASSPTGESYEQYF. The V gene is TRBV5-4, the J gene TRBJ2-7, with D possibly matching TRBD1 (5 bases). Trimming took off 4 bases at V and 4 bases at J, with 15 bases between the two ends. Looked up from germline, CDR1 is SGHNT and CDR2 is YYREEE (reference sequence). This CDR3 is built from 14 residues.

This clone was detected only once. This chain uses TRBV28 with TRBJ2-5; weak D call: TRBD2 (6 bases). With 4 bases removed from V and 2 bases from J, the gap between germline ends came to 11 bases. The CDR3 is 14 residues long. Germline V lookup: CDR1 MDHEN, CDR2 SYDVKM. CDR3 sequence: CASSSPGAQETQYF. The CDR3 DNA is TGTGCCAGCAGTTCCCCGGGAGCTCAAGAGACCCAGTACTTC. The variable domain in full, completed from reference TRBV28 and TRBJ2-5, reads DVKVTQSSRYLVKRTGEKVFLECVQDMDHENMFWYRQDPGLGLRLIYFSYDVKMKEKGDIPEGYSVSREKKERFSLILESASTNQTSMYLCASSSPGAQETQYFGPGTRLLVL.

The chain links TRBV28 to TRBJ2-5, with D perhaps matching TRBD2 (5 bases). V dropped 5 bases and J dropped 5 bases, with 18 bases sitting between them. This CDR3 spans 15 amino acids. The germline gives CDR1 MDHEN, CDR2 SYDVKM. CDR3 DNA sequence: TGTGCCAGCAGTGGCTTCGGGAATTCCCTGGAGACCCAGTACTTC. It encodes CASSGFGNSLETQYF.

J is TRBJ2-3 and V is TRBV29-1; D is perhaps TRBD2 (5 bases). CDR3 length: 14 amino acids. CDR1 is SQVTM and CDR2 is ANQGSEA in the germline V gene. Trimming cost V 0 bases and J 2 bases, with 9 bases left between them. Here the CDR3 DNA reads TGCAGCGTTGAAGATCCCGGGGACACAGATACGCAGTATTTT. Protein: CSVEDPGDTDTQYF.

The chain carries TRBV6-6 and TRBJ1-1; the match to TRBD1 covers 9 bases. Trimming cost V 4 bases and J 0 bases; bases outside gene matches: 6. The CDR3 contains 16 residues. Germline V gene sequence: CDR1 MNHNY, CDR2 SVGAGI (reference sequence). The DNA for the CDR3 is TGTGCCAGCAGTTGGGACAGGGAGGGTATGAACACTGAAGCTTTCTTT. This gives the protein CASSWDREGMNTEAFF.

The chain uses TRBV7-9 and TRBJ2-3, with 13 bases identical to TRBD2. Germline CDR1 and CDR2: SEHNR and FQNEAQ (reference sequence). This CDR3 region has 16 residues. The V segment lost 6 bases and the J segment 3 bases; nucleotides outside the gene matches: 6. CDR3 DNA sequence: TGTGCCAGCAGGACACTAGCGGGAGGGCGGACAGATACGCAGTATTTT. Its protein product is CASRTLAGGRTDTQYF.

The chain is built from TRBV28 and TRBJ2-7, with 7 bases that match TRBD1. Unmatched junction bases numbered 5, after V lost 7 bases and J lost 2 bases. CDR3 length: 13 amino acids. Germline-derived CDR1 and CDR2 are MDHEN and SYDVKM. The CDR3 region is CASTPGQTYEQYF. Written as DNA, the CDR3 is TGTGCCAGCACCCCGGGACAGACCTACGAGCAGTACTTC.

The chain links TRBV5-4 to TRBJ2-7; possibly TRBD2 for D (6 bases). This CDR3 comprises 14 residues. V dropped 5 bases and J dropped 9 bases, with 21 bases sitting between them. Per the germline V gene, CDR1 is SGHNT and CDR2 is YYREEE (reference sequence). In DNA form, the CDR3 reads TGTGCCAGCAGTATAAACATACTAGCAGCCCGGCAGTACTTC. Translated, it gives CASSINILAARQYF.

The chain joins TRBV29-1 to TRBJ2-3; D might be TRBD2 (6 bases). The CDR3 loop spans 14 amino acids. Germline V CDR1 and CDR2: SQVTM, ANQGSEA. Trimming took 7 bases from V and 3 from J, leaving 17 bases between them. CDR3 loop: CSAVEGSRTDTQYF. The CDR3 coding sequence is TGCAGCGCGGTGGAGGGGAGCCGGACAGATACGCAGTATTTT.

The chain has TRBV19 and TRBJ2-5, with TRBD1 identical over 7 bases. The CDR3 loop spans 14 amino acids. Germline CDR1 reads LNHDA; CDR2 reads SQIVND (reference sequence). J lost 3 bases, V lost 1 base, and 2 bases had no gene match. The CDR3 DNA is TGTGCCAGTAGTATAGTCGACAGGGAAGAGACCCAGTACTTC. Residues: CASSIVDREETQYF.

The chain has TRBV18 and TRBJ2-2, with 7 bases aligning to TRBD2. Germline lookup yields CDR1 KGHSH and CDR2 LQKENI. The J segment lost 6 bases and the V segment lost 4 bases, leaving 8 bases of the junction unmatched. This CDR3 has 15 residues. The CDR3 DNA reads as TGTGCCAGCTCACGGCCTAGCGGCCCGGCCGGGGAGCTGTTTTTT. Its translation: CASSRPSGPAGELFF.

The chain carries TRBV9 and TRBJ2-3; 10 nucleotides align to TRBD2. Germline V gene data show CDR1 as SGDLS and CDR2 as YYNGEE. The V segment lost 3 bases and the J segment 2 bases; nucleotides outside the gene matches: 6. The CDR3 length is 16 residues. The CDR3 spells CASSAYGTSATDTQYF. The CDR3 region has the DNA TGTGCCAGCAGCGCCTATGGGACTAGCGCCACAGATACGCAGTATTTT.

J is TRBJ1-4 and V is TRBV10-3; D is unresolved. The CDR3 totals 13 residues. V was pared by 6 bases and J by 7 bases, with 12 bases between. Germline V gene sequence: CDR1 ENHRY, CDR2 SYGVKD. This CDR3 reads CAISDLEGEKLFF. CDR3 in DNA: TGTGCCATCAGCGACCTGGAGGGTGAAAAACTGTTTTTT.

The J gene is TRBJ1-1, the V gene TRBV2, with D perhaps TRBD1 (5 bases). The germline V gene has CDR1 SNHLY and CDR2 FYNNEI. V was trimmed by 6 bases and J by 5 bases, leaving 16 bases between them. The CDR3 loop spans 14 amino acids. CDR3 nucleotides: TGTGCCAGCAGGGGCCTTCAGGGTGCAACTGAAGCTTTCTTT. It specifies CASRGLQGATEAFF. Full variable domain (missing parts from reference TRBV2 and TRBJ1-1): EPEVTQTPSHQVTQMGQEVILRCVPISNHLYFYWYRQILGQKVEFLVSFYNNEISEKSEIFDDQFSVERPDGSNFTLKIRSTKLEDSAMYFCASRGLQGATEAFFGQGTRLTVV.